Here is one T cell receptor (beta chain) with its context. The sample is drawn from a study of blood T cell repertoires in COVID-19. Background on the study: The United States, Italy and Spain were the sources of the acute and convalescent COVID-19 samples.

Authors' methods: Counts of nucleated cells, estimated from reference gene primer amplification, were obtained. Data came from immunoSEQ multiplex PCR; TCRdb stores just in-frame clones and leaves some out. V and J calls and clone size are as listed in that table; D and trimming were resolved from the DNA. In the table there are some 110,000 clones, around nine tenths of which are singletons. There are 15 residues in the CDR3. CDR1 is SGHRS, CDR2 YFSETQ, per germline. V was cut by 4 bases and J by 0 bases, with 14 bases left in between. V and J are TRBV5-1 and TRBJ2-7; D might be TRBD1 (6 bases). The sequence was collected from a man between 35 and 55 years old with acute or convalescent COVID-19. The sequencing sample was made of peripheral blood. The CDR3 spells CASSPQQGPSYEQYF. CDR3 nucleotides: TGCGCCAGCAGCCCACAACAGGGTCCCTCCTACGAGCAGTACTTC.